These T cell receptor beta chains were read from a single sample in a study of shared clonotypes between healthy human individuals. The protocol was immunoSEQ multiplex PCR, while the TCRdb copy is restricted to in-frame clones and leaves out a portion. The sample comprises some 470,000 clones, over 65% of which are singletons, and about an eighth rests with the top ten. The sequenced material came from PBMCs. Receptor source: a woman aged 40 to 50 in good health. Some clones in this sample may be carry-over from other donors' samples. CDR3s include the opening cysteine and the closing phenylalanine or tryptophan. D genes are given only for firm matches. Only some rows state a clone size, as once, few, many or a class for expanded clones.

V	J	size	D	CDR3	DNA
TRBV7-9	TRBJ2-1	NA	TRBD2	CASSLSSGRINNEQFF	TGTGCCAGCAGCTTAAGTAGCGGGAGAATCAACAATGAGCAGTTCTTC
TRBV7-8	TRBJ2-6	NA	NA	CASSLGNYPYSGANVLTF	TGTGCCAGCAGCTTAGGTAACTACCCCTACTCTGGGGCCAACGTCCTGACTTTC
TRBV7-8	TRBJ2-3	few	NA	CASSLQSSGTDTQYF	TGTGCCAGCAGCCTACAGAGTAGCGGCACAGATACGCAGTATTTT
TRBV28	TRBJ1-1	NA	TRBD1	CASSFGTGGMNTEAFF	TGTGCCAGCAGTTTCGGCACAGGGGGAATGAACACTGAAGCTTTCTTT
TRBV28	TRBJ2-1	NA	TRBD2	CASSLELAIYNEQFF	TGTGCCAGCAGTTTGGAACTAGCGATCTACAATGAGCAGTTCTTC
TRBV19	TRBJ2-1	NA	NA	CASSPRGSSYNEQFF	TGTGCCAGTAGCCCCAGGGGTTCCTCCTACAATGAGCAGTTCTTC
TRBV19	TRBJ2-2	NA	TRBD1	CATEDRTNTGELFF	TGTGCCACTGAGGACAGGACGAACACCGGGGAGCTGTTTTTT
TRBV19	TRBJ2-7	once	NA	CASSAGVLAYEQYF	TGTGCCAGTAGCGCAGGGGTACTCGCCTACGAGCAGTACTTC
TRBV4-1	TRBJ2-7	NA	TRBD1	CVSSYRFLPGQGNYEQYF	TGCGTCAGCAGCTACAGATTCCTCCCGGGACAGGGAAACTACGAGCAGTACTTC
TRBV4-3	TRBJ2-1	NA	TRBD2	CASSQDGPGLVFLHEQFF	TGCGCCAGCAGCCAAGATGGACCGGGACTAGTTTTTTTGCATGAGCAGTTCTTC
TRBV5-4	TRBJ2-7	NA	TRBD2	CASSTTPSGRAGEQYF	TGTGCCAGCAGCACGACCCCTAGCGGGAGGGCCGGGGAGCAGTACTTC
TRBV28	TRBJ1-5	many	NA	CASSSHRPDQPQHF	TGTGCCAGCAGTTCCCACAGGCCCGATCAGCCCCAGCATTTT
TRBV19	TRBJ2-7	NA	NA	CASSTQVPLPGQPYEQYF	TGTGCCAGTAGCACGCAAGTTCCATTACCGGGACAACCCTACGAGCAGTACTTC
TRBV10-3	TRBJ2-5	many	TRBD2	CAISSGLAGVDQETQYF	TGTGCCATCAGTTCAGGACTAGCGGGAGTTGATCAAGAGACCCAGTACTTC
TRBV28	TRBJ1-1	NA	NA	CASGRRNTEAFF	TGTGCCAGCGGACGGAGAAACACTGAAGCTTTCTTT
TRBV6-4	TRBJ1-1	NA	NA	CAIPTVRSYRNTEAFF	TGTGCCATCCCGACCGTGAGGTCCTATAGGAACACTGAAGCTTTCTTT
TRBV10-3	TRBJ2-2	NA	NA	CAISELRETGELFF	TGTGCCATCAGTGAGTTGCGAGAAACCGGGGAGCTGTTTTTT
TRBV27	TRBJ2-7	NA	NA	CASSLRGFALSYEQYF	TGTGCCAGCAGTTTACGGGGGTTTGCATTGTCCTACGAGCAGTACTTC
TRBV2	TRBJ1-2	NA	TRBD1	CASSETQGAGGYTF	TGTGCCAGCAGTGAAACGCAGGGGGCTGGTGGCTACACCTTC
TRBV1	TRBJ2-5	NA	NA	CTSSQDFLWTSARSGETQYF	TGCACCAGCAGCCAAGACTTTTTGTGGACTAGCGCCAGGAGCGGAGAGACCCAGTACTTC
TRBV25-1	TRBJ1-1	few	NA	CASSEGKANTEAFF	TGTGCCAGCAGTGAAGGAAAAGCGAACACTGAAGCTTTCTTT
TRBV28	TRBJ2-7	NA	NA	CASSLGATYEQYF	TGTGCCAGCAGTTTGGGCGCTACCTACGAGCAGTACTTC
TRBV19	TRBJ2-1	few	TRBD2	CASKGLAGVNEQFF	TGTGCCAGCAAGGGACTAGCGGGCGTCAATGAGCAGTTCTTC
TRBV28	TRBJ2-5	NA	NA	CASAGSRVWETQYF	TGTGCCAGCGCCGGGTCCAGGGTCTGGGAGACCCAGTACTTC
TRBV28	TRBJ2-3	once	NA	CASSLSGGWDTQYF	TGTGCCAGCAGTTTGTCTGGGGGGTGGGATACGCAGTATTTT
TRBV9	TRBJ2-5	NA	NA	CASSVARPDFKETQYF	TGTGCCAGCAGCGTAGCTAGGCCAGACTTTAAAGAGACCCAGTACTTC
TRBV7-3	TRBJ1-5	once	NA	CASSFSHVGGQPQHF	TGTGCCAGCAGCTTCTCCCACGTCGGGGGTCAGCCCCAGCATTTT
TRBV6-5	TRBJ2-7	few	NA	CASSPHQGGSEQYF	TGTGCCAGCAGTCCCCATCAAGGGGGGTCCGAGCAGTACTTC
TRBV30	TRBJ1-4	NA	TRBD1	CAWSRTGGEVNEKLFF	TGTGCCTGGAGTCGGACAGGGGGCGAGGTTAATGAAAAACTGTTTTTT
TRBV11-2	TRBJ2-7	few	NA	CASSLVSPGSLSYEQYF	TGTGCCAGCAGCTTAGTCTCCCCAGGGTCGCTCTCCTACGAGCAGTACTTC
TRBV7-9	TRBJ2-6	few	NA	CASSLAGANVLTF	TGTGCCAGCAGCTTAGCTGGGGCCAACGTCCTGACTTTC
TRBV19	TRBJ1-2	few	NA	CASSRTIGEDYGYTF	TGTGCCAGTAGTAGGACGATTGGTGAAGACTATGGCTACACCTTC
TRBV28	TRBJ2-7	few	NA	CASSGARYEQYF	TGTGCCAGCTCAGGGGCGCGATACGAGCAGTACTTC